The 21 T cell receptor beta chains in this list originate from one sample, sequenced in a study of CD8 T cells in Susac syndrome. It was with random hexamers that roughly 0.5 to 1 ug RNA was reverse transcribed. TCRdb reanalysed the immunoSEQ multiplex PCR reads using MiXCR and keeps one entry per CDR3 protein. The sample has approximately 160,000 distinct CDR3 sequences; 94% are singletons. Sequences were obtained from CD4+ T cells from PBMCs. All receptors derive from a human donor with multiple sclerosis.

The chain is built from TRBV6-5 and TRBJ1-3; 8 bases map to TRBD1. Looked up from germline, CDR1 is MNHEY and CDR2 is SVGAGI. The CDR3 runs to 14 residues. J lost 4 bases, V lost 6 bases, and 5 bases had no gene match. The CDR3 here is CASSSTGGGNTIYF. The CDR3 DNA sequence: TGTGCCAGCAGCAGTACAGGGGGAGGAAACACCATATATTTT.

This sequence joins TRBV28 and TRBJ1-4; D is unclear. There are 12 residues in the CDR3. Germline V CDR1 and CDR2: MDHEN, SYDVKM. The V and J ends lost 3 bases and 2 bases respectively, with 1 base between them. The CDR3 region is CASSLTNEKLFF. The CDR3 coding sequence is TGTGCCAGCAGTTTGACTAATGAAAAACTGTTTTTT.

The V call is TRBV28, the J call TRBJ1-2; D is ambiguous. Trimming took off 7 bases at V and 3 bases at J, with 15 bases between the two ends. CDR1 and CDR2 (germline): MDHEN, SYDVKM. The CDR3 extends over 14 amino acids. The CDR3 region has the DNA TGTGCCAGCATCGAATCTGGCGGAGACTATGGCTACACCTTC. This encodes CASIESGGDYGYTF.

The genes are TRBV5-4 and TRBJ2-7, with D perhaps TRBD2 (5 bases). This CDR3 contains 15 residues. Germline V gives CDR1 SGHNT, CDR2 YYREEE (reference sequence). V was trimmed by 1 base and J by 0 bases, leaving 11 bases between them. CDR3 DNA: TGTGCCAGCAGCTTGAAGGAAGAGGGCTCCTACGAGCAGTACTTC. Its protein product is CASSLKEEGSYEQYF.

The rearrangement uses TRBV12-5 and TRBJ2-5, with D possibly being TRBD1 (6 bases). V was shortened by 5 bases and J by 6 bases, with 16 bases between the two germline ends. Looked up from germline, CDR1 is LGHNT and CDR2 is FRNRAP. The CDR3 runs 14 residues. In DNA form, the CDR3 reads TGTGCTAGTGGTACGGGGACACGTCCACAGACCCAGTACTTC. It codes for CASGTGTRPQTQYF.

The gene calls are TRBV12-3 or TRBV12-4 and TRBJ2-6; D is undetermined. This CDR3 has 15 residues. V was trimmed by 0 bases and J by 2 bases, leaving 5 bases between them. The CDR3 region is CASSLAQTGANVLTF. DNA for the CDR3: TGTGCCAGCAGTTTAGCCCAAACTGGGGCCAACGTCCTGACTTTC.

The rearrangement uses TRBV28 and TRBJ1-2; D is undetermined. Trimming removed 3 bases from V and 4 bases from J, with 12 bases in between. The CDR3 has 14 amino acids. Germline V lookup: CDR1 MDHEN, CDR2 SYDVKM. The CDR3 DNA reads TGTGCCAGCAGTTTGCAGGACGAATTCTATGGCTACACCTTC. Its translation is CASSLQDEFYGYTF.

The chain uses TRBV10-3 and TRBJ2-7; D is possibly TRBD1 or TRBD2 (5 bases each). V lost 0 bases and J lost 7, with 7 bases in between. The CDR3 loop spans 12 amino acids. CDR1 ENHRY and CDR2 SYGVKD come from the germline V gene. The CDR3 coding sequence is TGTGCCATCAGTGAGTCTGGGGGAGAGCAGTACTTC. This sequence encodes CAISESGGEQYF.

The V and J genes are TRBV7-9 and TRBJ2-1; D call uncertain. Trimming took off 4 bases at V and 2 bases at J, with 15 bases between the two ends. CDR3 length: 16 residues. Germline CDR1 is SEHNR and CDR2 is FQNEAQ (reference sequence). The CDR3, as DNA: TGTGCCAGCAGCTCCGTACTCGATGCTCCCTACAATGAGCAGTTCTTC. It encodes CASSSVLDAPYNEQFF.

CDR3 in DNA: TGTGCCAGCACCGGGACAGGGGGGCGTTCACTTAACTATGGCTACACCTTC. Translating it yields CASTGTGGRSLNYGYTF. The J gene is TRBJ1-2, the V gene TRBV28; TRBD1 agrees at 11 bases. The V gene end was trimmed by 7 bases and the J gene end by 1 base; junction bases not matched to a gene: 11. From germline, CDR1 is MDHEN and CDR2 SYDVKM. This CDR3 has 17 residues.

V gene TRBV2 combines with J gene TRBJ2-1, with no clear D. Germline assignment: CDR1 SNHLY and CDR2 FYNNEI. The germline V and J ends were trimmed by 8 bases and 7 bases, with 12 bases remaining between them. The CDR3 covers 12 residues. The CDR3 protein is CASLFLGNEQFF. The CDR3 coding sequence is TGTGCCAGCTTGTTTTTGGGGAATGAGCAGTTCTTC.

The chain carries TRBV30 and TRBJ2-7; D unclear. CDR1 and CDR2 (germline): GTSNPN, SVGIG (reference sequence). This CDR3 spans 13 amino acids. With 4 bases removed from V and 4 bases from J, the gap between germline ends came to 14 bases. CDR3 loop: CAWNAGRNYEQYF. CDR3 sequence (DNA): TGTGCCTGGAATGCAGGTCGGAATTACGAGCAGTACTTC.

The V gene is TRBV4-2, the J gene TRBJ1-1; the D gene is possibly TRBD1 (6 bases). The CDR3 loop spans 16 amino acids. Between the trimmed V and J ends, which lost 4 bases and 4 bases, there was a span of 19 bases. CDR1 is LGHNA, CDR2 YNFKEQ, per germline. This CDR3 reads CASSLLGGAVGTEAFF. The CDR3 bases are TGTGCCAGCAGCCTTTTAGGGGGGGCGGTAGGCACTGAAGCTTTCTTT.

The CDR3 coding sequence is TGTGCCAGCAGCTTAGGTGGAATGGTAGCTTTCTTT. Its protein product is CASSLGGMVAFF. The V call is TRBV7-9, the J call TRBJ1-1; D gene uncertain. Per germline, CDR1 SEHNR and CDR2 FQNEAQ (reference sequence). Trimming left V 1 base short and J 10 bases short, with 10 bases between. The CDR3 is 12 amino acids.

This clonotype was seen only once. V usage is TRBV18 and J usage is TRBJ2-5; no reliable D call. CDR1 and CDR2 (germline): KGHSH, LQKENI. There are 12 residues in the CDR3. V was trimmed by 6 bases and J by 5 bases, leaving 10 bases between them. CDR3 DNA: TGTGCCAGCTCCCCCCAAGAGGAGACCCAGTACTTC. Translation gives CASSPQEETQYF. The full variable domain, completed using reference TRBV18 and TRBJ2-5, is NAGVMQNPRHLVRRRGQEARLRCSPMKGHSHVYWYRQLPEEGLKFMVYLQKENIIDESGMPKERFSAEFPKEGPSILRIQQVVRGDSAAYFCASSPQEETQYFGPGTRLLVL.

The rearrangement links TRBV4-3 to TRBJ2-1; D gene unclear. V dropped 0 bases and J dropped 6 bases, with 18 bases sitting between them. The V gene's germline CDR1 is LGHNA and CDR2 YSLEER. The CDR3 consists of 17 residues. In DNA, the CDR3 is TGCGCCAGCAGCCAAGAAGGCTACGCAGCCCTTCTCAATGAGCAGTTCTTC. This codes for CASSQEGYAALLNEQFF.

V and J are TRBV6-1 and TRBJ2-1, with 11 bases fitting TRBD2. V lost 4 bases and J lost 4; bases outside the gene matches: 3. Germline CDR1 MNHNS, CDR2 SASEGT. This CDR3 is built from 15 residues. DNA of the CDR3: TGTGCCAGCAGTGCCGGGACTAGCGGATACAATGAGCAGTTCTTC. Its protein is CASSAGTSGYNEQFF.

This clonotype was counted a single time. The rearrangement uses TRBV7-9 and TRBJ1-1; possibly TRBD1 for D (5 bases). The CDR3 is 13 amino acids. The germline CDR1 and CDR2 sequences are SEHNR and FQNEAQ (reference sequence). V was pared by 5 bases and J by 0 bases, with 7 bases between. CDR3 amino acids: CASSAQVNTEAFF. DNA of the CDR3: TGTGCCAGCAGCGCACAGGTGAACACTGAAGCTTTCTTT.

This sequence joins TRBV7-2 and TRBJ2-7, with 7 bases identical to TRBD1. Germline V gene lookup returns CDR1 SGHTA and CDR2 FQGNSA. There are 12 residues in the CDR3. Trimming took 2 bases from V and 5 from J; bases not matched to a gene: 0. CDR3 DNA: TGTGCCAGCAGCTTAAGGGGGCACGAGCAGTACTTC. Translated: CASSLRGHEQYF.

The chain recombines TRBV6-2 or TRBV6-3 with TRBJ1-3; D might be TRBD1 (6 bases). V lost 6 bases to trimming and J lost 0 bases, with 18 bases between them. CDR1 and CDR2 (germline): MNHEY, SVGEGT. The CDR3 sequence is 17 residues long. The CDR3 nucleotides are TGTGCCAGCAGCAAGACGTCGGACAGCTACTCTGGAAACACCATATATTTT. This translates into CASSKTSDSYSGNTIYF.

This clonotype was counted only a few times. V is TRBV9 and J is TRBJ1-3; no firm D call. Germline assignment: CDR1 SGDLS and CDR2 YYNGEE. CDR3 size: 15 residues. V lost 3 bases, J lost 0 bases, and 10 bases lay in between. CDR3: CASSATSNSGNTIYF. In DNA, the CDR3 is TGTGCCAGCAGCGCCACGTCCAACTCTGGAAACACCATATATTTT.